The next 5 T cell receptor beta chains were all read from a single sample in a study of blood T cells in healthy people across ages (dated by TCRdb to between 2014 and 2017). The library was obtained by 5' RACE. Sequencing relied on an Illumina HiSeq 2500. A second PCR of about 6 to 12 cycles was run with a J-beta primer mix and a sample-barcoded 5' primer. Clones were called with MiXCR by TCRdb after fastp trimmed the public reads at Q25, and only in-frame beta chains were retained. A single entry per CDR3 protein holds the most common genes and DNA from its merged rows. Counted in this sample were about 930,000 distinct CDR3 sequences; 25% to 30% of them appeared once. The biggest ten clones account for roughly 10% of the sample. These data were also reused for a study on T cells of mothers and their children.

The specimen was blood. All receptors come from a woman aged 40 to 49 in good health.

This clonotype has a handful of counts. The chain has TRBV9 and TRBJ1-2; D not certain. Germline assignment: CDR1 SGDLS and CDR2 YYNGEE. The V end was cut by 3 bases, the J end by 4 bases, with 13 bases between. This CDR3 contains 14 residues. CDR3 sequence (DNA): TGTGCCAGCAGCGCCCTAACGATCGCCTATGGCTACACCTTC. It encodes CASSALTIAYGYTF.

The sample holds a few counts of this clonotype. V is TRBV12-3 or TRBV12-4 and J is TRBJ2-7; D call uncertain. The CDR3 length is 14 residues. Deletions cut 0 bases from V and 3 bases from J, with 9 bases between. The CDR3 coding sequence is TGTGCCAGCAGTTTAGCGCTTTTGGGCTACGAGCAGTACTTC. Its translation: CASSLALLGYEQYF.

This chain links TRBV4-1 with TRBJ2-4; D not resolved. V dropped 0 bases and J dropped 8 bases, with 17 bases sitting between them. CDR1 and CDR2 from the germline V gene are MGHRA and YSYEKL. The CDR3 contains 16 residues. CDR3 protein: CASSQEVSVKLYIQYF. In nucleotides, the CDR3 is TGCGCCAGCAGCCAAGAAGTCTCCGTCAAGTTATACATTCAGTACTTC.

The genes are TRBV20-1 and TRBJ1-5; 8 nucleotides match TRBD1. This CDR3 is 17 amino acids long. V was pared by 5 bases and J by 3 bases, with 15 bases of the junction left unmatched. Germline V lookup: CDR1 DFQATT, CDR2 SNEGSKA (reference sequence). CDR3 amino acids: CSAEPNLDREANQPQHF. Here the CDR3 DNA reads TGCAGTGCTGAACCAAATCTGGACAGGGAGGCCAATCAGCCCCAGCATTTT.

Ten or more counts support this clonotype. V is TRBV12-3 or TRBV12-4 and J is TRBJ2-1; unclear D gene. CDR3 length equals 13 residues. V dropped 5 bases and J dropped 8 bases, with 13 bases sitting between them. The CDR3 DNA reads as TGTGCCAGCAGTCCCGGCCTCCCCGATGAGCAGTTCTTC. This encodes CASSPGLPDEQFF.